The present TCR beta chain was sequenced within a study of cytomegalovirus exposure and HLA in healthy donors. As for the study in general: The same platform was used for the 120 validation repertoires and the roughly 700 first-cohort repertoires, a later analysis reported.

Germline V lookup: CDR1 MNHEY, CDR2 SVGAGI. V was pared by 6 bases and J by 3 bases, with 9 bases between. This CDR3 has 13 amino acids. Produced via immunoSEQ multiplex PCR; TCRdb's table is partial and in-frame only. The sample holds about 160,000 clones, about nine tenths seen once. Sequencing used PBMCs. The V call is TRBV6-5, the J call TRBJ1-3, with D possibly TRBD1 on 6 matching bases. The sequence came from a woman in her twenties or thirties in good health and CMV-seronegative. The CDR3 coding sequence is TGTGCCAGCAGGTGGACAGATGGAAACACCATATATTTT. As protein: CASRWTDGNTIYF.